The clone carrying this T cell receptor beta chain was counted ten times or more. What it binds is unknown. This specimen belongs to a study of identical twins. Whole-study results and caveats: Some out-of-frame alpha sequences were shared by twins, and these showed excess low generation probability. Models underestimated how often monozygotic twins shared out-of-frame TCR alpha. For out-of-frame beta sequences, excess twin sharing was weaker.

TCRdb independently ran MiXCR on the 5' RACE reads; one entry per CDR3 protein. This sample has 240,000 or so distinct CDR3 sequences, with 5.5% to 7% found just once. The junction had 15 bases not matched to a gene; V was cut back by 4 bases and J by 9 bases. This CDR3 spans 15 amino acids. In germline, CDR1 is SGHRS, CDR2 YFSETQ. The sample was also linked to a second study, of yellow fever vaccine responses in identical twins. Turning to that study: Twins reportedly showed a vaccine T cell response that seemed partly convergent and partly personalized.

Input material: memory (CD45RO+) T cells sorted from blood. This receptor was obtained from a woman between 18 and 30 years old in good health. The V and J genes are TRBV5-1 and TRBJ2-5; 7 positions match TRBD1. The CDR3 sequence is CASSLRTGLSNAQYF. The DNA of the CDR3 is TGCGCCAGCAGCCTGCGGACAGGCCTCTCCAACGCCCAGTACTTC.